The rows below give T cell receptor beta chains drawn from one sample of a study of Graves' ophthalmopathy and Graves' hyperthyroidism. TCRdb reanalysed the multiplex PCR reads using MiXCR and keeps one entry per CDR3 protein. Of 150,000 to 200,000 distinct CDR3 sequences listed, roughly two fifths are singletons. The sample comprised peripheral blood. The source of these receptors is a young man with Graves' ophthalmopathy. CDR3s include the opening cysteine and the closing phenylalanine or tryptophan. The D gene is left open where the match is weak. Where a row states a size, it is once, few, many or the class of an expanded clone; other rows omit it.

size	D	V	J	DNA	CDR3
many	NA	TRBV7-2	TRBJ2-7	TGTGCCAGCAGCCCACTTGGGGGTAGCGGATACGAGCAGTACTTC	CASSPLGGSGYEQYF
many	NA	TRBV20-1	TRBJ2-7	TGCAGTGCTAGAGACGGGACCAATGACCACGAGCAGTACTTC	CSARDGTNDHEQYF
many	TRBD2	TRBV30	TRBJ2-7	TGTGCCTGGAAAATCACTAGCGGCCCCTCCTACGAGCAGTACTTC	CAWKITSGPSYEQYF
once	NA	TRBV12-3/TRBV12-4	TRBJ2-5	TGTGCCAGCAGTTTTCTCAGCGTCTCAGAGACCCAGTACTTC	CASSFLSVSETQYF
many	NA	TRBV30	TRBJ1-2	TGTGCTCTGGAGTTCTATGGCTACACCTTC	CALEFYGYTF
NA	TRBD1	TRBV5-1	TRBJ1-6	TGCGCCAGCAGCTTCAGGGGACAGGCCAATTCACCCCTCCACTTT	CASSFRGQANSPLHF
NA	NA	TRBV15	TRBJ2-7	TGTGCCACCAGCAGTGATCGCTACGAGCAGTACTTC	CATSSDRYEQYF
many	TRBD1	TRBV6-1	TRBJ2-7	TGTGCCAGCACCCCCCCGACAGGGAGTAACGAGCAGTACTTC	CASTPPTGSNEQYF
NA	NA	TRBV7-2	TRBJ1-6	TGTGCCAGCAGCTTAGGAGGGCGCGAATCACCCCTCCACTTT	CASSLGGRESPLHF
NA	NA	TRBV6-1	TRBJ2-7	TGTGCCAGCAGTGGACGGCAAAGCGAGCAGTACTTC	CASSGRQSEQYF
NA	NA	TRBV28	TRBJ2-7	TGTGCCAGCAGTTTCCAGGGTTGGTACGAGCAGTACTTC	CASSFQGWYEQYF
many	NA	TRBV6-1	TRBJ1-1	TGTGCCAGCCGAAAAACCTCGAACACTGAAGCTTTCTTT	CASRKTSNTEAFF
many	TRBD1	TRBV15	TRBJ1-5	TGTGCCACCAGCAGAGAGGGCAGGGGGAGGAATCAGCCCCAGCATTTT	CATSREGRGRNQPQHF
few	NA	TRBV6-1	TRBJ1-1	TGTGCCAGCAGCCCCCTACTTCGGGGCACTGAAGCTTTCTTT	CASSPLLRGTEAFF
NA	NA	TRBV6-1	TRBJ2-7	TGTGCCAGCAGTCGCCAAGGATCGGGAGCATATGAGCAGTACTTC	CASSRQGSGAYEQYF